This T cell receptor beta chain was observed in a study of blood T cell repertoires in COVID-19. As for the study in general: Sites in the United States, Italy and Spain provided acute and convalescent COVID-19 samples. Nucleic acid was either cDNA or gDNA, and it came from T cells, B-cell-depleted T cells, or PBMCs.

Authors' methods: Estimation of nucleated cell counts was performed using reference gene primer amplification. The protocol was immunoSEQ multiplex PCR, while the TCRdb copy is restricted to in-frame clones and leaves out a portion. V and J calls and clone size are those listed in that table; D and trimming were worked out from the DNA. The sample lists about 140,000 clones; 80% to 90% were seen once. V shed 2 bases, J shed 9 bases, and the junction held 7 bases outside the gene matches. Germline V gene lookup returns CDR1 SGHKS and CDR2 YYEKEE (reference sequence). CDR3 size: 15 residues. The TCR originated in a man between 60 and 75 years old with active or convalescent COVID-19. Sequencing was done on a sample of peripheral blood. The chain combines TRBV5-5 with TRBJ2-1; 11 positions agree with TRBD2. Here the CDR3 DNA reads TGTGCCAGCAGCTTTGAACTAGCGGGAGCATTTGAGCAGTTCTTC. As protein: CASSFELAGAFEQFF.